This T cell receptor beta chain was identified in a study of CD8+ T cells in alopecia areata. Study summary: Treated patients were dosed with oral tofacitinib, taking 5 to 10 mg twice daily.

Treatment noted: oral pan-JAK inhibitor, 5-10 mg twice daily. V was pared by 6 bases and J by 4 bases, with 18 bases between. The CDR3 sequence is 15 residues long. Germline V gene data show CDR1 as MGHDK and CDR2 as SYGVNS. Following RNA extraction, reverse transcription yielded cDNA that acted as the sequencing template. Here immunoSEQ multiplex PCR was the method, and the copy in TCRdb shows in-frame clones only, minus some. The sample carries 190,000 or so clones, 55% to 75% recorded once. Whole-study results and caveats: Treatment with tofacitinib significantly lowered scalp clonality and reduced expanded CD8+ clones among the top 100. Normal scalp had lower clonality than lesional scalp, with alopecia totalis/universalis lesions showing this most strongly.

For this clone: Its cognate antigen is unknown.

The clonotype originates from a human donor with alopecia areata. The sample here was CD4+ T cells sorted from blood, taken at week 24, from a patient treated with tofacitinib. The J gene is TRBJ2-5, the V gene TRBV25-1; possibly TRBD2 for D (7 bases). The CDR3: CASSDRGAGRETQYF. DNA for the CDR3: TGTGCCAGCAGCGATCGGGGGGCCGGGCGAGAGACCCAGTACTTC.